This T cell receptor beta chain comes out of a study of T cell responses to AZD1222 COVID-19 vaccine. The CDR3 length is 13 residues. Looked up from germline, CDR1 is SNHLY and CDR2 is FYNNEI. V was shortened by 7 bases and J by 0 bases, with 4 bases between the two germline ends. The study, taken as a whole, reports: The study reported that nearly half of spike-specific TCRs target unmutated variant regions. Among vaccine-associated CD4 TCRs, coverage spanned spike, with dominance at 160-218 and 743-854.

As regards this clone: Its antigen is still unknown.

The repertoire was sequenced with immunoSEQ multiplex PCR; TCRdb's copy has only in-frame clones and lacks some. Here the sample spans about 150,000 clones, more than 90% being singletons. This TCR came from an adult who received the AZD1222 COVID-19 vaccine. The sequencing used peripheral blood, collected 28 days after the second AZD1222 dose. V and J are TRBV2 and TRBJ2-6; D call uncertain. The CDR3: CASKISGANVLTF. The DNA of the CDR3 is TGTGCCAGCAAGATCTCTGGGGCCAACGTCCTGACTTTC.